The 16 T cell receptor beta chains reported below all come from one sample, sequenced in a study of blood T cell repertoires in COVID-19. Produced via immunoSEQ multiplex PCR; TCRdb's table is partial and in-frame only. The sample consists of approximately 250,000 clones, around 83% of them appearing once. What was sequenced was peripheral blood. The receptors derive from a middle-aged woman who had recovered from COVID-19.

The chain is built from TRBV19 and TRBJ1-1; 9 bases align to TRBD1. This CDR3 has 16 amino acids. Germline V gives CDR1 LNHDA, CDR2 SQIVND (reference sequence). The trim removed 2 bases at V and 2 bases at J, leaving 6 bases unmatched. The CDR3 DNA is TGTGCCAGTAGTATATTGGGGACAGGGAAAAACACTGAAGCTTTCTTT. Translation: CASSILGTGKNTEAFF.

The chain has TRBV4-3 and TRBJ2-3; D is uncertain. The V end was cut by 1 base, the J end by 5 bases, with 7 bases between. Germline CDR1 reads LGHNA; CDR2 reads YSLEER. The CDR3 extends over 13 amino acids. CDR3 sequence reads: CASSQARRDTQYF. DNA for the CDR3: TGCGCCAGCAGCCAAGCCAGGCGAGATACGCAGTATTTT.

This clone was detected only a few times. This chain connects TRBV30 to TRBJ2-7; D possibly corresponds to TRBD2 (6 bases). The CDR3 sequence is 15 residues long. Germline CDR1 and CDR2: GTSNPN and SVGIG (reference sequence). V lost 0 bases and J lost 2, with 14 bases in between. CDR3 amino acids: CAWSVQVGGAYEQYF. The CDR3 DNA is TGTGCCTGGAGTGTACAGGTCGGCGGGGCCTACGAGCAGTACTTC. Filled out from reference TRBV30 and TRBJ2-7, the complete variable domain reads SQTIHQWPATLVQPVGSPLSLECTVEGTSNPNLYWYRQAAGRGLQLLFYSVGIGQISSEVPQNLSASRPQDRQFILSSKKLLLSDSGFYLCAWSVQVGGAYEQYFGPGTRLTVT.

J is TRBJ2-1 and V is TRBV24-1; TRBD2 matches at 9 bases. Germline CDR1 and CDR2: KGHDR and SFDVKD. The CDR3 consists of 15 residues. V lost 9 bases, J lost 3 bases, and 8 bases stayed unmatched. The chain's CDR3 is CATSLAGANYNEQFF. The CDR3 region has the DNA TGTGCCACCTCATTAGCGGGGGCCAACTACAATGAGCAGTTCTTC.

The rearrangement links TRBV29-1 to TRBJ1-1, with D tentatively TRBD1 (6 bases). From germline, CDR1 is SQVTM and CDR2 ANQGSEA. V lost 7 bases, J lost 2 bases, and 11 bases lay in between. The CDR3 is made up of 12 amino acids. The CDR3 reads CSGIQGNTEAFF. The CDR3 DNA sequence: TGCAGCGGTATACAGGGAAACACTGAAGCTTTCTTT.

This sequence joins TRBV5-4 and TRBJ2-2, with 14 bases lining up with TRBD2. There are 17 residues in the CDR3. The trim removed 3 bases at V and 4 bases at J, leaving 5 bases unmatched. CDR1 is SGHNT and CDR2 is YYREEE in the germline V gene (reference sequence). In nucleotides, the CDR3 is TGTGCCAGCAGCTCGGGACTAGCGGGGGCATTCACCGGGGAGCTGTTTTTT. Translated: CASSSGLAGAFTGELFF.

This sequence joins TRBV21-1 and TRBJ2-3; TRBD2 is the table's D call, not checked against the DNA. TRBV21-1 is recorded as a pseudogene. The CDR3 is 15 residues long. CDR3 loop: CASSILLADTDTQYF. The CDR3 nucleotides read TGTGCCAGCAGCATCTTGCTAGCGGACACAGATACGCAGTATTTT.

A single count supports this clone. This rearrangement joins TRBV14 to TRBJ2-7; TRBD1 is a possible D gene (6 bases). The CDR3 covers 14 residues. V was trimmed by 0 bases and J by 3 bases, leaving 9 bases between them. Germline CDR1 is SGHDN and CDR2 is FVKESK. The CDR3 spells CASSQDARGYEQYF. The CDR3 DNA reads TGTGCCAGCAGCCAAGACGCCAGGGGCTACGAGCAGTACTTC.

CDR3 in DNA: TGTGCCTTCAGACTAGCGGGGACCGACATTCAGTACTTC. It translates to CAFRLAGTDIQYF. The chain is built from TRBV30 and TRBJ2-4; the match to TRBD2 covers 11 bases. The trim removed 7 bases at V and 8 bases at J, leaving 7 bases unmatched. The CDR3 sequence is 13 residues long. Germline V gene sequence: CDR1 GTSNPN, CDR2 SVGIG (reference sequence).

The rearrangement joins TRBV9 to TRBJ1-1; no reliable D call. In germline, CDR1 is SGDLS, CDR2 YYNGEE. V lost 4 bases, J lost 5 bases, and 24 bases lay in between. The CDR3 contains 17 residues. CDR3 sequence reads: CASSQTGVGDMVTEAFF. CDR3 nucleotides: TGTGCCAGCAGCCAGACCGGGGTCGGTGATATGGTGACTGAAGCTTTCTTT.

The chain's CDR3 is CASRGGGERQVSTDTQYF. Here the CDR3 DNA reads TGTGCCAGTAGAGGCGGGGGGGAAAGGCAAGTCTCCACAGATACGCAGTATTTT. The chain couples TRBV19 to TRBJ2-3; TRBD2 aligns across 9 bases. V lost 6 bases to trimming and J lost 2 bases; unmatched junction nucleotides: 15. In germline, CDR1 is LNHDA, CDR2 SQIVND (reference sequence). CDR3 length equals 18 residues.

The genes are TRBV5-1 and TRBJ1-1; 8 bases map to TRBD1. J was trimmed by 1 base and V by 0 bases; bases with no gene match: 8. This CDR3 is built from 17 residues. CDR1 and CDR2 from the germline V gene are SGHRS and YFSETQ. The CDR3 bases are TGCGCCAGCAGCTTGGATCGCCCGGACAGGGAGAACACTGAAGCTTTCTTT. Translation gives CASSLDRPDRENTEAFF.

This clone was seen only a few times. The rearrangement uses TRBV2 and TRBJ1-5, with D tentatively TRBD1 (5 bases). V lost 3 bases to trimming and J lost 3 bases, with 9 bases between them. CDR1 is SNHLY, CDR2 FYNNEI, per germline. This CDR3 spans 14 amino acids. The CDR3 DNA follows: TGTGCCAGCAGTGATGGGGGGTTCAATCAGCCCCAGCATTTT. Encoded protein: CASSDGGFNQPQHF.

The chain recombines TRBV5-1 with TRBJ1-2; 8 nucleotides match TRBD1. This CDR3 is 15 amino acids long. The germline CDR1 and CDR2 sequences are SGHRS and YFSETQ. The V segment lost 5 bases and the J segment 4 bases; nucleotides outside the gene matches: 10. The CDR3 DNA sequence: TGCGCCAGCAGTTCGGCAGGGGGCGTCAGCTATGGCTACACCTTC. Translated: CASSSAGGVSYGYTF.

The chain combines TRBV28 with TRBJ2-6; a weak D match, TRBD1 (5 bases). Germline V gene lookup returns CDR1 MDHEN and CDR2 SYDVKM. The length of the CDR3 is 18 residues. Between the trimmed V and J ends, which lost 3 bases and 2 bases, there was a span of 17 bases. The CDR3 DNA sequence: TGTGCCAGCAGTTTTTGGGGCCGTCCCCCGACTGGGGCCAACGTCCTGACTTTC. The encoded protein is CASSFWGRPPTGANVLTF.

The chain employs TRBV7-2 and TRBJ2-1; 9 nucleotides line up with TRBD2. V was clipped by 6 bases and J by 4 bases; unmatched bases: 7. CDR3 size: 15 residues. Germline V gene data show CDR1 as SGHTA and CDR2 as FQGNSA. CDR3 sequence (DNA): TGTGCCAGCAGGATAAGCGGGGGGACTTACAATGAGCAGTTCTTC. It translates to CASRISGGTYNEQFF.